What follows is one T cell receptor beta chain and its context. Its specificity is not known. The entry originates in a study of cytomegalovirus exposure and HLA in healthy donors. Study observations and caveats: Accounts indicate the classifier identified cytomegalovirus status with strong specificity and sensitivity.

The PCR made use of 60 Vbeta and 13 Jbeta primers. Using immunoSEQ multiplex PCR, the repertoire was profiled, and TCRdb retains in-frame clones only, with some absent. This sample yields about 190,000 clones, of which around 85% are seen a single time; approximately 6.3% belongs to the top ten. The V end lost 6 bases, the J end lost 6 bases, and 8 bases lay between the germline ends. The CDR3 runs 11 residues. CDR1 is MNHNY, CDR2 SVGAGI, per germline (reference sequence). The chain joins TRBV6-6 to TRBJ1-1; possible D gene TRBD1, 5 bases. This TCR came from a middle-aged man in good health and CMV-seropositive. The sequencing sample was made of PBMCs. The chain's CDR3 is CASSQGPEAFF. CDR3 sequence (DNA): TGTGCCAGCAGCCAGGGTCCTGAAGCTTTCTTT.